This T cell receptor beta chain is from a study of vaccination and CD4 T cells after COVID-19. The length of the CDR3 is 15 residues. Germline assignment: CDR1 MNHEY and CDR2 SVGAGI. The V gene end was trimmed by 4 bases and the J gene end by 4 bases; junction bases not matched to a gene: 8. Whole-study results and caveats: The study found median SARS-CoV-2-reactive clonotypes rising from roughly 19 to 38, not significantly.

Note on this clonotype: Its antigen is currently unknown.

The treatment here: roughly 11-day PBMC culture with coronavirus spike peptide pools or control peptides (ViraFEST assay). All positive PCR tests were dated between March and December 2020, predating US Alpha, Beta and Delta variants. With the Oncomine TCR Beta short-read assay, DNA from cultured CD4+ T cells was sequenced. Genomic DNA was drawn out of CD4+ T cells grown in culture. TCRdb independently ran MiXCR on the PCR reads; one entry per CDR3 protein. The sample includes 11,000 to 15,000 distinct CDR3 sequences, roughly 24% seen only once; the top ten take 15% to 20%. This clonotype was sampled from a human donor who had recovered from COVID-19. The genes are TRBV6-5 and TRBJ1-2; TRBD1 matches 8 bases. The input for sequencing was CD4+ T cells from blood, cultured in vitro, taken after SARS-CoV-2 vaccination. CDR3 protein: CASSSRQGTGYGYTF. The CDR3 nucleotides are TGTGCCAGCAGTTCAAGACAGGGGACTGGCTATGGCTACACCTTC.